This T cell receptor beta chain is drawn from a study of blood T cell repertoires in COVID-19. Study overall: The study drew acute and convalescent COVID-19 samples from the United States, Italy and Spain. T cells, B-cell-depleted T cells, or PBMCs supplied cDNA or gDNA.

Original methodology: Cell counts per sample came from amplifying reference gene primers. Profiling relied on immunoSEQ multiplex PCR, and the TCRdb table lists in-frame clones only, not all of them. Clone size and the V and J calls come from that table; the DNA yielded D and trimming. The data hold a few hundred thousand clones, with 85% observed a single time. This CDR3 spans 15 amino acids. The germline gives CDR1 SNHLY, CDR2 FYNNEI. With 5 bases clipped from V and 9 bases from J, the junction kept 13 bases outside the gene matches. J is TRBJ2-1 and V is TRBV2; 7 positions agree with TRBD2. This clonotype was obtained from a middle-aged man with active or convalescent COVID-19. The sequencing input was peripheral blood. The chain's CDR3 is CASSPFGGGPGEQFF. DNA of the CDR3: TGTGCCAGCAGTCCCTTTGGGGGAGGGCCTGGTGAGCAGTTCTTC. The variable domain in full, completed from reference TRBV2 and TRBJ2-1, reads EPEVTQTPSHQVTQMGQEVILRCVPISNHLYFYWYRQILGQKVEFLVSFYNNEISEKSEIFDDQFSVERPDGSNFTLKIRSTKLEDSAMYFCASSPFGGGPGEQFFGPGTRLTVL.